This T cell receptor (beta chain) was sequenced during a study of CD8 T cells in Susac syndrome. As to this clonotype: As yet, its antigen is unknown.

Notes on the study in general: As the study acknowledged, the number of individuals who were part of its TCR sequencing and HLA analysis was relatively small.

A quantity of about 0.45 to 1 ug RNA underwent reverse transcription using random hexamers. TCRdb recomputed calls from the immunoSEQ multiplex PCR reads with MiXCR, one row per CDR3 protein. The sample includes about 250,000 distinct CDR3 sequences, 93% seen only once; the top ten take less than 0.075%. The germline V gene encodes CDR1 DFQATT and CDR2 SNEGSKA (reference sequence). With 5 bases removed from V and 1 base from J, the gap between germline ends came to 8 bases. The CDR3 sequence is 12 residues long. TCR beta sequencing covered blood CD8+ and CD4+ T cells. Both CD4+ and CD8+ T cells were negatively isolated, and TEMRA cells underwent FACS enrichment.

The sequenced sample consisted of CD4+ T cells from PBMCs. The clonotype originates from a human donor with multiple sclerosis. The chain uses TRBV20-1 and TRBJ1-1; D is ambiguous. CDR3 in DNA: TGCAGTGCTTCGATGGGGAACACTGAAGCTTTCTTT. Its protein product is CSASMGNTEAFF.